A selection of T cell receptor beta chains follows, all from one sample in a study of blood T cell repertoires in COVID-19. This table comes from immunoSEQ multiplex PCR, and its TCRdb copy is limited to in-frame clones, with some not included. The sample yields roughly 280,000 clones, roughly 87% seen once. The specimen sequenced was peripheral blood. The origin of the receptors is a woman aged 45-60 years who had recovered from COVID-19. Both conserved end residues are part of each CDR3. Fields, in order: clone size, J gene, V gene, D gene, CDR3 protein, CDR3 DNA. The D gene is left open where the match is weak. Size values are once, few and many counts, or a class for expanded clones, and some rows have none.

>.|TRBJ2-1|TRBV7-8|.
CASSFAILGGRMYNEQFF
TGTGCCAGCAGCTTCGCAATTCTGGGGGGACGAATGTACAATGAGCAGTTCTTC
>once|TRBJ2-3|TRBV30|TRBD2
CAWKPGLALDTQYF
TGTGCCTGGAAACCGGGACTAGCGCTGGATACGCAGTATTTT
>.|TRBJ2-3|TRBV6-5|.
CASTDYRSTDTQYF
TGTGCCAGCACCGACTACCGTAGCACAGATACGCAGTATTTT
>once|TRBJ1-2|TRBV11-2|TRBD1
CASSRPGQGGDYGYTF
TGTGCCAGCAGCCGCCCGGGACAGGGCGGTGACTATGGCTACACCTTC
>once|TRBJ1-2|TRBV5-1|.
CASSLQSNYGYTF
TGCGCCAGCAGCTTACAGTCTAACTATGGCTACACCTTC
>.|TRBJ2-7|TRBV13|TRBD1
CASNLGPGQNYEQYF
TGTGCCAGCAACCTAGGTCCGGGACAGAATTACGAGCAGTACTTC
>.|TRBJ1-1|TRBV29-1|TRBD1
CSVSTGGMNTEAFF
TGCAGCGTCAGTACAGGGGGCATGAACACTGAAGCTTTCTTT
>few|TRBJ1-6|TRBV28|.
CASSPGQQYNSPLHF
TGTGCCAGCAGTCCGGGACAACAGTATAATTCACCCCTCCACTTT
>many|TRBJ2-7|TRBV11-2|.
CASSFVQEGEQYF
TGTGCCAGCAGCTTTGTTCAGGAAGGCGAGCAGTACTTC
>.|TRBJ1-2|TRBV18|.
CASSFQEGLHGYTF
TGTGCCAGCTCATTTCAGGAGGGGTTACATGGCTACACCTTC
>few|TRBJ1-2|TRBV18|TRBD1
CASSPGQGAGGYTF
TGTGCCAGCTCACCCGGACAGGGGGCTGGTGGCTACACCTTC
>.|TRBJ1-1|TRBV5-5|.
CASSLRAQGWSAFF
TGTGCCAGCAGCTTGCGTGCCCAGGGTTGGTCAGCTTTCTTT
>.|TRBJ1-1|TRBV7-9|.
CASSRDLQTSEAFF
TGTGCCAGCAGCCGGGACTTACAGACGAGTGAAGCTTTCTTT
>.|TRBJ1-1|TRBV6-2/TRBV6-3|.
CASSYVEGLQMNTEAFF
TGTGCCAGCAGTTACGTGGAGGGGTTGCAGATGAACACTGAAGCTTTCTTT
>.|TRBJ2-7|TRBV2|.
CASSPDRTYEQYF
TGTGCCAGCAGTCCCGACAGAACCTACGAGCAGTACTTC
>.|TRBJ2-6|TRBV4-1|.
CASSQGERVTGANVLTF
TGCGCCAGCAGCCAAGGGGAGCGGGTCACTGGGGCCAACGTCCTGACTTTC
>.|TRBJ1-2|TRBV29-1|.
CSVVGGWKDGYTF
TGCAGCGTTGTAGGAGGGTGGAAAGATGGCTACACCTTC
>.|TRBJ2-7|TRBV6-5|TRBD1
CAIGQDGFIYEQYF
TGTGCCATTGGACAGGACGGCTTTATCTACGAGCAGTACTTC
>.|TRBJ2-1|TRBV27|.
CASSSDRERSYNEQFF
TGTGCCAGCAGTTCGGATCGCGAGAGGTCCTACAATGAGCAGTTCTTC
>few|TRBJ2-7|TRBV5-5|.
CASSLGGGDLFVDEQYF
TGTGCCAGCAGCTTGGGGGGCGGAGACCTCTTTGTAGACGAGCAGTACTTC
>.|TRBJ2-1|TRBV30|TRBD2
CAWTPGLAGGPINEQFF
TGTGCCTGGACCCCGGGACTAGCGGGGGGGCCAATCAATGAGCAGTTCTTC
>.|TRBJ1-6|TRBV12-3/TRBV12-4|.
CASSLGGGSPLHF
TGTGCCAGCAGTTTAGGAGGGGGATCACCCCTCCACTTT
>once|TRBJ2-7|TRBV4-1|.
CASSQTDRYEQYF
TGCGCCAGCAGCCAAACAGACAGGTACGAGCAGTACTTC
>.|TRBJ1-5|TRBV18|.
CASSLLQNSNQPQHF
TGTGCCAGCTCACTTTTGCAGAATAGCAATCAGCCCCAGCATTTT
>.|TRBJ1-4|TRBV30|TRBD1
CAWSLRTGGSEKLFF
TGTGCCTGGAGTCTTCGGACAGGGGGCTCCGAAAAACTGTTTTTT
>.|TRBJ1-3|TRBV6-2/TRBV6-3|.
CASSYFLSRVSGNTIYF
TGTGCCAGCAGTTACTTTTTAAGCCGGGTCTCTGGAAACACCATATATTTT
>.|TRBJ2-1|TRBV6-5|.
CASSYYGADNEQFF
TGTGCCAGCAGTTACTACGGAGCAGACAATGAGCAGTTCTTC
>.|TRBJ2-7|TRBV6-2/TRBV6-3|TRBD1
CASSSRDRPFVVYEQYF
TGTGCCAGCAGTTCCCGGGACAGGCCGTTCGTAGTCTACGAGCAGTACTTC
>.|TRBJ1-2|TRBV7-2|.
CASTQGSGTFYGYTF
TGTGCCAGCACGCAGGGGTCAGGAACCTTCTATGGCTACACCTTC
>.|TRBJ1-5|TRBV7-8|.
CASSDSYSNQPQHF
TGTGCCAGCAGCGACAGTTATAGCAATCAGCCCCAGCATTTT
>.|TRBJ1-1|TRBV5-1|.
CASSWRENTEAFF
TGCGCCAGCAGCTGGAGGGAGAACACTGAAGCTTTCTTT
>.|TRBJ1-5|TRBV30|.
CAWRASQQVGQPQHF
TGTGCCTGGAGAGCCAGCCAGCAGGTGGGTCAGCCCCAGCATTTT
>.|TRBJ2-3|TRBV3-1/TRBV3-2|TRBD2
CASMGGTRPTDTQYF
TGTGCCAGCATGGGCGGGACTAGACCCACAGATACGCAGTATTTT
>.|TRBJ2-5|TRBV14|.
CASSQGFYGQQETQYF
TGTGCCAGCAGCCAAGGTTTTTATGGGCAGCAAGAGACCCAGTACTTC
>.|TRBJ2-7|TRBV7-7|TRBD2
CASSPGVAGSYEQYF
TGTGCTAGCAGCCCCGGGGTAGCGGGATCCTACGAGCAGTACTTC
>.|TRBJ2-5|TRBV5-1|TRBD2
CASSNSGRPQETQYF
TGCGCCAGCAGTAATAGCGGGAGGCCCCAAGAGACCCAGTACTTC
>once|TRBJ1-1|TRBV19|.
CASSMDLEAFF
TGTGCCAGTAGTATGGACTTGGAAGCTTTCTTT
>many|TRBJ1-1|TRBV30|.
CASIRTVITEAFF
TGTGCCTCCATCCGGACAGTGATAACTGAAGCTTTCTTT
>.|TRBJ1-2|TRBV30|TRBD1
CAWGGRTGYGYTF
TGTGCCTGGGGGGGGAGGACAGGCTATGGCTACACCTTC
>.|TRBJ1-6|TRBV19|.
CASSLDSFRTDRRSPLHF
TGTGCCAGTAGTCTCGACTCTTTCAGGACCGATAGGAGGTCACCCCTCCACTTT
>once|TRBJ2-7|TRBV7-9|TRBD1
CASSPGTGDYEQYF
TGTGCCAGCAGCCCAGGGACAGGGGACTACGAGCAGTACTTC
>few|TRBJ2-3|TRBV6-1|.
CASSEYREAQVTDTQYF
TGTGCCAGCAGTGAATACAGGGAAGCACAGGTCACAGATACGCAGTATTTT
>.|TRBJ2-6|TRBV12-5|.
CASEGRGVSGANVLTF
TGTGCTAGTGAGGGCAGGGGTGTTTCTGGGGCCAACGTCCTGACTTTC
>few|TRBJ1-2|TRBV2|.
CASSTRPGASYGYTF
TGTGCCAGCAGCACTAGACCAGGGGCTAGCTATGGCTACACCTTC
>few|TRBJ2-3|TRBV9|TRBD2
CASSPSGGTDTQYF
TGTGCCAGCAGTCCTAGCGGAGGGACAGATACGCAGTATTTT
>.|TRBJ2-5|TRBV7-2|TRBD2
CASSVGLAQETQYF
TGTGCCAGCAGCGTCGGACTAGCCCAGGAGACCCAGTACTTC
>once|TRBJ1-2|TRBV30|.
CAWSVLRQVGGYTF
TGTGCCTGGAGTGTACTACGACAGGTTGGTGGCTACACCTTC
>few|TRBJ2-1|TRBV6-5|TRBD2
CASSYSGGGWGEQFF
TGTGCCAGCAGTTACTCCGGCGGGGGTTGGGGTGAGCAGTTCTTC
>.|TRBJ2-3|TRBV12-3/TRBV12-4|.
CASSLDRSGTQYF
TGTGCCAGCAGTTTAGACAGGTCTGGTACGCAGTATTTT